The source of this TCR beta chain is a study of T cells in Graves' hyperthyroidism and ophthalmopathy. From RNA transcripts, TCR beta CDR3 regions were amplified. The primer set for the first-round RT-PCR of the TCR CDR3 was HTBI. TCRdb independently ran MiXCR on the multiplex PCR reads; one entry per CDR3 protein. This table has hundreds of thousands of distinct CDR3 sequences, roughly 15% appearing once. The CDR3 runs to 13 residues. The germline gives CDR1 SEHNR, CDR2 FQNEAQ (reference sequence). Trimming removed 2 bases at V and 3 bases at J, with 8 bases between. This clonotype was seen at least ten times.

The sequence was collected from a young woman with Graves' hyperthyroidism. Sequencing was carried out using blood. The chain employs TRBV7-9 and TRBJ2-7; unclear D gene. The CDR3 protein is CASSLKGIYEQYF. Written as DNA, the CDR3 is TGTGCCAGCAGCTTAAAGGGTATCTACGAGCAGTACTTC.